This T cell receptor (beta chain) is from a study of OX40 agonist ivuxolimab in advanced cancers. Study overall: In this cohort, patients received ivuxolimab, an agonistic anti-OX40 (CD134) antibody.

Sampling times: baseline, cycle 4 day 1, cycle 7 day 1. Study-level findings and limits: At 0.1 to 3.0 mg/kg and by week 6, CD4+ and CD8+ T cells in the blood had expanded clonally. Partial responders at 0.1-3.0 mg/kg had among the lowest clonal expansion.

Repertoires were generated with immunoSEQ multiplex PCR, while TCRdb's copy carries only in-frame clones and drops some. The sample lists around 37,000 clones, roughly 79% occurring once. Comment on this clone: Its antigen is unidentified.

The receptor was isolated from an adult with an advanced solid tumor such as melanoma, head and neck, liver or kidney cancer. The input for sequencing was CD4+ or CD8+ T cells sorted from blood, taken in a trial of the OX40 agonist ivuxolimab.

The CDR3 protein is CASQKGGFGETQYF. As DNA, the CDR3 is TGTGCCAGCCAAAAGGGGGGGTTTGGAGAGACCCAGTACTTC. The J gene is TRBJ2-5, the V gene TRBV19; a possible D gene is TRBD2 (7 bases). The ends were cut back, 9 bases at V and 4 bases at J, with 18 bases in the middle. The CDR3 runs 14 residues. From germline, CDR1 is LNHDA and CDR2 SQIVND (reference sequence).